This is a list of T cell receptor beta chains from one sample in a study of cytomegalovirus exposure and HLA in healthy donors. Measured with immunoSEQ multiplex PCR; TCRdb has only the in-frame clones, and not every one. The sample records fewer than 250,000 clones, about 90% being singletons. What was sequenced was PBMCs. These receptors were collected from a man younger than 45 in good health and CMV-seronegative. CDR3s include the opening cysteine and the closing phenylalanine or tryptophan. D genes are given only for firm matches. Rows may omit the clone size; those that give it use once, few, many or a size class.

v_call: TRBV2
d_call: -
clone_size: -
j_call: TRBJ1-5
cdr3_nt: TGTGCCAGCAGCGGGACACTTAGCAATCAGCCCCAGCATTTT
cdr3_aa: CASSGTLSNQPQHF

v_call: TRBV29-1
d_call: TRBD1
clone_size: -
j_call: TRBJ2-7
cdr3_nt: TGCAGCGTTGAAGAAAGGACAGGGCGAACCTACGAGCAGTACTTC
cdr3_aa: CSVEERTGRTYEQYF

v_call: TRBV19
d_call: -
clone_size: -
j_call: TRBJ1-4
cdr3_nt: TGTGCCAGTAGTATAGAGGCTGGTGAAAAACTGTTTTTT
cdr3_aa: CASSIEAGEKLFF

v_call: TRBV2
d_call: -
clone_size: -
j_call: TRBJ2-4
cdr3_nt: TGTGCCAGCAGAGCTGGGACAGCGGGTGACATTCAGTACTTC
cdr3_aa: CASRAGTAGDIQYF

v_call: TRBV25-1
d_call: -
clone_size: -
j_call: TRBJ2-5
cdr3_nt: TGTGCCAGCAGTGAACCAGGGGGCGCTGGGGGGGGGACCCAGTACTTC
cdr3_aa: CASSEPGGAGGGTQYF

v_call: TRBV7-8
d_call: TRBD2
clone_size: -
j_call: TRBJ2-5
cdr3_nt: TGTGCCAGCAGCCAAACAGCGAGTAGCGGGAGGGGGCAAGAGACCCAGTACTTC
cdr3_aa: CASSQTASSGRGQETQYF

v_call: TRBV10-2
d_call: -
clone_size: once
j_call: TRBJ2-1
cdr3_nt: TGCGCCAGCAGTGTACTAGCCCATGAGCAGTTCTTC
cdr3_aa: CASSVLAHEQFF

v_call: TRBV5-5
d_call: -
clone_size: -
j_call: TRBJ2-5
cdr3_nt: TGTGCCAGCAGCCTCGCATTCACAGGTCAAGAGACCCAGTACTTC
cdr3_aa: CASSLAFTGQETQYF

v_call: TRBV7-2
d_call: TRBD2
clone_size: -
j_call: TRBJ2-1
cdr3_nt: TGTGCCAGCAGCACTCAGGGGACTAGCCAGTTCTTC
cdr3_aa: CASSTQGTSQFF

v_call: TRBV30
d_call: TRBD1
clone_size: once
j_call: TRBJ1-3
cdr3_nt: TGTGCCTGGAGTGTACCAGCGACAGGGGGAGGAAACACCATATATTTT
cdr3_aa: CAWSVPATGGGNTIYF

v_call: TRBV5-1
d_call: TRBD1
clone_size: -
j_call: TRBJ1-2
cdr3_nt: TGCGCCAGCAGCATCACGGGACAGGTCTATGGCTACACCTTC
cdr3_aa: CASSITGQVYGYTF

v_call: TRBV2
d_call: TRBD1
clone_size: once
j_call: TRBJ1-2
cdr3_nt: TGTGCCAGCAGTGTAAAGACAGGGGGCTACGGCTACACCTTC
cdr3_aa: CASSVKTGGYGYTF

v_call: TRBV11-2
d_call: TRBD2
clone_size: -
j_call: TRBJ2-3
cdr3_nt: TGTGCCAGCAGCTCTGGACTAGCGGGGGGATACACAGATACGCAGTATTTT
cdr3_aa: CASSSGLAGGYTDTQYF

v_call: TRBV5-6
d_call: TRBD2
clone_size: -
j_call: TRBJ2-3
cdr3_nt: TGTGCCAGCAGCTTGCTAGCGGGGGACCCGAGTAGCACAGATACGCAGTATTTT
cdr3_aa: CASSLLAGDPSSTDTQYF

v_call: TRBV7-2
d_call: TRBD1
clone_size: -
j_call: TRBJ2-4
cdr3_nt: TGTGCCAGCAGCCAGAGACAGGGGGCTATCAAAAACAGTCAGTACTTC
cdr3_aa: CASSQRQGAIKNSQYF

v_call: TRBV14
d_call: TRBD2
clone_size: -
j_call: TRBJ2-1
cdr3_nt: TGTGCCAGCAGCCCACCCCTCGGAGCGGGGGGCCCAAATGAGCAGTTCTTC
cdr3_aa: CASSPPLGAGGPNEQFF

v_call: TRBV28
d_call: TRBD2
clone_size: once
j_call: TRBJ2-1
cdr3_nt: TGTGCCAGCCGCCGGCTAGCGGGACGGGATGAGCAGTTCTTC
cdr3_aa: CASRRLAGRDEQFF

v_call: TRBV5-6
d_call: -
clone_size: -
j_call: TRBJ2-4
cdr3_nt: TGTGCCAGCAGCTTGGTTGGGGCGGCCAAAAACATTCAGTACTTC
cdr3_aa: CASSLVGAAKNIQYF